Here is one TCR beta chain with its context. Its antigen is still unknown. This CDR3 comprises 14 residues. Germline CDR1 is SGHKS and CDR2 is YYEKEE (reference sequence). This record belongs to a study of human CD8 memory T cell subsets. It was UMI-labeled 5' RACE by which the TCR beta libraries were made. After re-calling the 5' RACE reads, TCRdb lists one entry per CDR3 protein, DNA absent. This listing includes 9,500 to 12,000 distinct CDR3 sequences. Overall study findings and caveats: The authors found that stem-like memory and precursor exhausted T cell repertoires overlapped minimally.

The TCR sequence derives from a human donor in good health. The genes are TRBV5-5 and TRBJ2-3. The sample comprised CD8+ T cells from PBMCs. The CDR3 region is CASSLGASTDTQYF.